What follows are 9 T cell receptor beta chains derived from one specimen sequenced in a study of blood T cell repertoires in COVID-19. Profiled with immunoSEQ multiplex PCR; TCRdb holds only in-frame clones, not every one. The profile shows 87,000 or so clones, 75% to 90% of them singletons. Sequencing input: peripheral blood. Receptors originate from a woman aged 80 or older with active or convalescent COVID-19.

The chain carries TRBV5-1 and TRBJ1-1; the D is unclear. Trimming removed 4 bases from V and 5 bases from J, with 18 bases in between. Looked up from germline, CDR1 is SGHRS and CDR2 is YFSETQ. There are 15 residues in the CDR3. The CDR3 region is CASSPLGSEQTEAFF. The CDR3 DNA is TGCGCCAGCAGCCCTCTCGGTTCGGAGCAGACTGAAGCTTTCTTT.

The genes are TRBV19 and TRBJ2-1; D is uncertain. V was shortened by 2 bases and J by 3 bases, with 11 bases between the two germline ends. CDR3 length equals 15 residues. Germline CDR1 is LNHDA and CDR2 is SQIVND (reference sequence). In nucleotides, the CDR3 is TGTGCCAGTAGTATACTTCCAAGCCGCTACAATGAGCAGTTCTTC. This gives the protein CASSILPSRYNEQFF. The variable domain in full, with the rest retrieved from reference TRBV19 and TRBJ2-1, is DGGITQSPKYLFRKEGQNVTLSCEQNLNHDAMYWYRQDPGQGLRLIYYSQIVNDFQKGDIAEGYSVSREKKESFPLTVTSAQKNPTAFYLCASSILPSRYNEQFFGPGTRLTVL.

The V call is TRBV27, the J call TRBJ2-1; a weak D match, TRBD1 (6 bases). The CDR3 totals 16 residues. From germline, CDR1 is MNHEY and CDR2 SMNVEV (reference sequence). Between the trimmed V and J ends, which lost 1 base and 4 bases, there was a span of 14 bases. The CDR3 sequence: CASSLWFERGYNEQFF. For the CDR3, the DNA is TGTGCCAGCAGTTTATGGTTCGAGAGGGGGTACAATGAGCAGTTCTTC.

Here the CDR3 reads CASSFWTGVNTEAFF. CDR3 sequence (DNA): TGTGCCAGCAGCTTCTGGACAGGAGTGAACACTGAAGCTTTCTTT. The V gene is TRBV7-2, the J gene TRBJ1-1, with 7 bases matching TRBD1. The length of the CDR3 is 15 residues. Germline lookup yields CDR1 SGHTA and CDR2 FQGNSA. V lost 3 bases, J lost 0 bases, and 4 bases stayed unmatched.

J is TRBJ1-6 and V is TRBV19, with 8 bases lining up with TRBD1. CDR3 size: 14 residues. CDR1 is LNHDA, CDR2 SQIVND, per germline (reference sequence). V gave up 8 bases and J gave up 10 bases; unmatched junction bases: 10. The CDR3 protein is CASCPTQGVSPLHF. In DNA, the CDR3 is TGTGCCAGTTGCCCTACACAGGGGGTCTCACCCCTCCACTTT.

This clone was detected a few times. This rearrangement joins TRBV28 to TRBJ1-1, with D possibly matching TRBD1 (6 bases). Trimming stripped 4 bases from V and 8 bases from J, with 17 bases between. CDR1 MDHEN and CDR2 SYDVKM come from the germline V gene. The CDR3 length is 14 residues. Here the CDR3 DNA reads TGTGCCAGCAGTTCCCTAACAGGGCTGGCCGAAGCTTTCTTT. Its protein is CASSSLTGLAEAFF.

V is TRBV7-2 and J is TRBJ1-1, with TRBD1 identical over 8 bases. Germline assignment: CDR1 SGHTA and CDR2 FQGNSA. The V and J ends lost 4 bases and 4 bases, in that order; junction bases with no gene match: 2. CDR3 length equals 13 residues. CDR3 coding DNA: TGTGCCAGCAGCTCACAGGGGGGCACTGAAGCTTTCTTT. This codes for CASSSQGGTEAFF.

This clone occurred many times. The chain is built from TRBV11-2 and TRBJ1-6; D remains ambiguous. The V end was cut by 5 bases, the J end by 11 bases, with 13 bases between. Germline values: CDR1 SGHAT, CDR2 FQNNGV. The CDR3 runs to 13 residues. CDR3 amino acids: CASSQSPGAPLHF. CDR3 in DNA: TGTGCCAGCAGCCAGTCCCCGGGTGCACCCCTCCACTTT.

This clone was observed a handful of times. The chain recombines TRBV19 with TRBJ2-2, with D unresolved. Trimming pared 7 bases from V and 3 bases from J, leaving 12 bases between. CDR1 is LNHDA, CDR2 SQIVND, per germline (reference sequence). The CDR3 runs to 14 residues. The CDR3 nucleotides are TGTGCCAGTAAAGCCGGGTCTCACACCGGGGAGCTGTTTTTT. Its translation is CASKAGSHTGELFF.